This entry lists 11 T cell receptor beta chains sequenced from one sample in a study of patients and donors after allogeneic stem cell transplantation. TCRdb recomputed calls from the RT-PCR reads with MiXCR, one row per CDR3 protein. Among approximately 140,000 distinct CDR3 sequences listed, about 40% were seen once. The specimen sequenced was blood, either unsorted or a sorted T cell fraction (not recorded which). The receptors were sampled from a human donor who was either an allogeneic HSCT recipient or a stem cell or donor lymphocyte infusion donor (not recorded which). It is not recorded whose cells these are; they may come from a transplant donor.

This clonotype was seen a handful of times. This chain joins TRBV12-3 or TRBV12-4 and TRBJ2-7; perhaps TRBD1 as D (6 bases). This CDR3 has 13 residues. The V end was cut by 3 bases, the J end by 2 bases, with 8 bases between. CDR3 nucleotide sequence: TGTGCCAGCAGTTTTCAGGGGCCCTACGAGCAGTACTTC. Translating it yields CASSFQGPYEQYF.

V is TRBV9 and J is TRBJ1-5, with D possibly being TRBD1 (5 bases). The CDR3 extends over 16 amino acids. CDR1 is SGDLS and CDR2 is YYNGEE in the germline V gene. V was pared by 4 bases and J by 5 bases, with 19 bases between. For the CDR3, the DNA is TGTGCCAGCAGCCCCTCCGGTGGGGCAGCCGATCAGCCCCAGCATTTT. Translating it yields CASSPSGGAADQPQHF. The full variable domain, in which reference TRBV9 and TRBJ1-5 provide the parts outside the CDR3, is DSGVTQTPKHLITATGQRVTLRCSPRSGDLSVYWYQQSLDQGLQFLIQYYNGEERAKGNILERFSAQQFPDLHSELNLSSLELGDSALYFCASSPSGGAADQPQHFGDGTRLSIL.

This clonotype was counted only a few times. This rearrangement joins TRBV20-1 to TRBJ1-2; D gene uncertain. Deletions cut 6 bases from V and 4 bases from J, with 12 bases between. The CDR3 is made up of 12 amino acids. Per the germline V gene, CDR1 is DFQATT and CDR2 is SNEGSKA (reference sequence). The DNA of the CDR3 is TGCAGTGCCCCCTCCACGGGCTATGGCTACACCTTC. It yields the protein CSAPSTGYGYTF.

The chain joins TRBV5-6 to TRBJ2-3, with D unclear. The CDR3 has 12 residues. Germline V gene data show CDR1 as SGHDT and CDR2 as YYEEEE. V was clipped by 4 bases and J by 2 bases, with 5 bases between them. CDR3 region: CASSRDTDTQYF. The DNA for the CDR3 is TGTGCCAGCAGCCGAGACACAGATACGCAGTATTTT.

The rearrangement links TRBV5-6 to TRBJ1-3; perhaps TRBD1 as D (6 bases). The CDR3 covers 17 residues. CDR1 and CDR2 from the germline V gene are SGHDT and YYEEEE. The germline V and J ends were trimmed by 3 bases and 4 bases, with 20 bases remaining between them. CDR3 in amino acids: CASSSLKQGGGGNTIYF. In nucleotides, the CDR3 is TGTGCCAGCAGCTCCCTCAAACAGGGCGGAGGAGGAAACACCATATATTTT.

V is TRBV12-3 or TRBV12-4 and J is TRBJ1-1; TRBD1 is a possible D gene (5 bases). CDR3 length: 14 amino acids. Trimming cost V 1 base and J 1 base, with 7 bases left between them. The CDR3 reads CASSLEGWNTEAFF. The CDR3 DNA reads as TGTGCCAGCAGTTTAGAGGGGTGGAACACTGAAGCTTTCTTT.

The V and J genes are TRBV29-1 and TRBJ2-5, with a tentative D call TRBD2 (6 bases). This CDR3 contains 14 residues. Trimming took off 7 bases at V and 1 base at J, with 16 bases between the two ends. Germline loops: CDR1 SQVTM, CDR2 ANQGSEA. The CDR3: CSARGLPPQETQYF. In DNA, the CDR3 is TGCAGCGCTCGGGGACTCCCACCCCAAGAGACCCAGTACTTC.

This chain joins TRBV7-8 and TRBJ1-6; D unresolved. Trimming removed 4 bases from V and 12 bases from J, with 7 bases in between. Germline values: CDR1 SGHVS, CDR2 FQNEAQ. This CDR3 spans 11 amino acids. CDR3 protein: CASSSSRPLHF. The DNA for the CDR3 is TGTGCCAGCAGCTCCTCCAGACCCCTCCACTTT. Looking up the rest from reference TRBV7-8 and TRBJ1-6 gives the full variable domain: GAGVSQSPRYKVAKRGQDVALRCDPISGHVSLFWYQQALGQGPEFLTYFQNEAQLDKSGLPSDRFFAERPEGSVSTLKIQRTQQEDSAVYLCASSSSRPLHFGNGTRLTVT.

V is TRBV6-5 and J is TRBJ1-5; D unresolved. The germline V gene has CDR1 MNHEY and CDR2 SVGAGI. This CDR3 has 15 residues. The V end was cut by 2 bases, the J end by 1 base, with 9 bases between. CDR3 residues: CASSYKAASNQPQHF. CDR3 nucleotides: TGTGCCAGCAGTTACAAGGCAGCAAGCAATCAGCCCCAGCATTTT.

CDR3: CASGTNTEAFF. The CDR3 region has the DNA TGTGCCAGCGGGACGAACACTGAAGCTTTCTTT. The J gene is TRBJ1-1, the V gene TRBV7-9, with D possibly being TRBD1 (5 bases). This CDR3 is built from 11 residues. Germline CDR1 SEHNR, CDR2 FQNEAQ (reference sequence). Between the trimmed V and J ends, which lost 8 bases and 1 base, there was a span of 5 bases. Drawing the rest from reference TRBV7-9 and TRBJ1-1, the complete variable domain is DTGVSQNPRHKITKRGQNVTFRCDPISEHNRLYWYRQTLGQGPEFLTYFQNEAQLEKSRLLSDRFSAERPKGSFSTLEIQRTEQGDSAMYLCASGTNTEAFFGQGTRLTVV.

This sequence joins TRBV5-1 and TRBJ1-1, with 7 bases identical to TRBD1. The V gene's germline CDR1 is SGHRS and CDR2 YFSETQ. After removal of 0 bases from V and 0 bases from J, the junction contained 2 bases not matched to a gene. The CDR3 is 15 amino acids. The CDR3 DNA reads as TGCGCCAGCAGCTTGGATGGGACAGTGAACACTGAAGCTTTCTTT. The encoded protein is CASSLDGTVNTEAFF.